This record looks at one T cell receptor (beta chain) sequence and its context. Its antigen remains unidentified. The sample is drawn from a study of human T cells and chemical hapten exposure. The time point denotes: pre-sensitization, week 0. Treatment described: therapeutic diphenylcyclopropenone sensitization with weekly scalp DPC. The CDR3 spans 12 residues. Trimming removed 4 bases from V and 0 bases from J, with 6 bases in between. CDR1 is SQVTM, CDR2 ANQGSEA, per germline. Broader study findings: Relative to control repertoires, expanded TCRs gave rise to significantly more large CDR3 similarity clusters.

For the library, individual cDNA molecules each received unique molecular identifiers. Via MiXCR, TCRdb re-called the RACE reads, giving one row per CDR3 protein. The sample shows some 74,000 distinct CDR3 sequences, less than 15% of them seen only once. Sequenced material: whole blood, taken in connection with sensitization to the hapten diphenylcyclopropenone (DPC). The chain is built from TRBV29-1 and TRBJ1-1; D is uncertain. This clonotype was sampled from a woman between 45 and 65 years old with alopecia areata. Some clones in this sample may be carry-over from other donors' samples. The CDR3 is CSVGSMNTEAFF. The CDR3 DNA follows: TGCAGCGTTGGCTCAATGAACACTGAAGCTTTCTTT. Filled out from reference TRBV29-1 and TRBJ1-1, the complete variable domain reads SAVISQKPSRDICQRGTSLTIQCQVDSQVTMMFWYRQQPGQSLTLIATANQGSEATYESGFVIDKFPISRPNLTFSTLTVSNMSPEDSSIYLCSVGSMNTEAFFGQGTRLTVV.